Below, 23 T cell receptor beta chains from the same sample are listed, as sequenced in a study of response to subunit inactivated influenza vaccine listed by TCRdb under 2018. Libraries were built with RT-PCR. TCRdb shows the sequencer as Illumina HiSeq 2500. TCRdb trimmed the raw reads at Q25, called clones with MiXCR and kept productive beta chains. Records with the same CDR3 protein are collapsed into one entry carrying the most frequent genes and DNA. Across this sample there are approximately 250,000 distinct CDR3 sequences, with 12% seen only once. 7.8% of the sample is taken by the ten largest. The sequencing used non-naive T cells sorted from PBMCs, collected roughly 15 days before vaccination. The sample's cell subset or site label, decoded: memory T cell fraction. The source of these receptors is a man aged 45 to 65 who received an inactivated influenza vaccine. Donor details come from another sample of the same person, matched by shared clones.

The V and J genes are TRBV6-2 or TRBV6-3 and TRBJ2-1; 10 nucleotides match TRBD2. The CDR3 is made up of 15 amino acids. The V segment lost 8 bases and the J segment 9 bases; nucleotides outside the gene matches: 13. Per the germline V gene, CDR1 is MNHEY and CDR2 is SVGEGT. This chain's CDR3 is CASSVGLAGVGEQFF. The CDR3 nucleotides read TGTGCCAGCTCAGTGGGTCTAGCGGGAGTCGGTGAGCAGTTCTTC.

V usage is TRBV20-1 and J usage is TRBJ2-5, with no clear D. From germline, CDR1 is DFQATT and CDR2 SNEGSKA (reference sequence). Trimming pared 0 bases from V and 1 base from J, leaving 18 bases between. The CDR3 loop spans 17 amino acids. The CDR3 reads CSARDRRRPRPQETQYF. The CDR3 nucleotides read TGCAGTGCTAGAGATCGACGGAGACCCCGGCCCCAAGAGACCCAGTACTTC.

This clonotype occurred many times. The chain joins TRBV7-8 to TRBJ2-1; the match to TRBD2 covers 14 bases. The CDR3 runs 16 residues. Germline CDR1 and CDR2: SGHVS and FQNEAQ. The V segment lost 5 bases and the J segment 8 bases; nucleotides outside the gene matches: 8. The chain's CDR3 is CASSKGLAGVGDEQFF. As DNA, the CDR3 is TGTGCCAGCAGCAAGGGACTAGCGGGAGTAGGAGATGAGCAGTTCTTC.

This rearrangement joins TRBV2 to TRBJ2-1, with D possibly TRBD2 on 5 matching bases. The CDR3 has 15 amino acids. V lost 3 bases to trimming and J lost 2 bases, with 11 bases between them. The germline gives CDR1 SNHLY, CDR2 FYNNEI. CDR3 protein: CASSDSSTPYNEQFF. The CDR3 nucleotides read TGTGCCAGCAGTGACTCTAGCACCCCCTACAATGAGCAGTTCTTC. The entire variable domain, with the rest obtained from reference TRBV2 and TRBJ2-1, is as follows: EPEVTQTPSHQVTQMGQEVILRCVPISNHLYFYWYRQILGQKVEFLVSFYNNEISEKSEIFDDQFSVERPDGSNFTLKIRSTKLEDSAMYFCASSDSSTPYNEQFFGPGTRLTVL.

The chain recombines TRBV7-2 with TRBJ1-6; 10 nucleotides line up with TRBD1. Germline CDR1 and CDR2: SGHTA and FQGNSA. V lost 4 bases and J lost 9; bases outside the gene matches: 6. The CDR3 extends over 15 amino acids. This chain's CDR3 is CASSSTGTGVSPLHF. The CDR3 region has the DNA TGTGCCAGCAGCTCCACCGGGACAGGGGTTTCACCCCTCCACTTT.

This clonotype has a count of ten or more. This chain joins TRBV29-1 and TRBJ1-1; TRBD1 might be the D (6 bases). V lost 3 bases, J lost 10 bases, and 9 bases lay in between. Germline values: CDR1 SQVTM, CDR2 ANQGSEA. The CDR3 is 10 residues long. This chain's CDR3 is CSVDQGTAFF. Here the CDR3 DNA reads TGCAGCGTTGATCAGGGGACAGCTTTCTTT.

The chain uses TRBV7-2 and TRBJ2-3; D might be TRBD2 (6 bases). The V end lost 2 bases, the J end lost 3 bases, and 12 bases lay between the germline ends. Germline CDR1 reads SGHTA; CDR2 reads FQGNSA. The CDR3 loop spans 15 amino acids. CDR3 residues: CASSLMGGNTDTQYF. For the CDR3, the DNA is TGTGCCAGCAGCTTAATGGGGGGAAATACAGATACGCAGTATTTT.

This clonotype was seen at least ten times. This sequence joins TRBV3-1 and TRBJ2-3; TRBD1 agrees at 9 bases. CDR1 and CDR2 from the germline V gene are LGHDT and YNNKEL (reference sequence). Trimming at V came to 1 base and at J to 4 bases, leaving 6 bases not matched to a gene. The CDR3 has 16 residues. The CDR3 nucleotides read TGTGCCAGCAGCCAAGCCGGGACAGGGACGGCAGATACGCAGTATTTT. Residues: CASSQAGTGTADTQYF.

V gene TRBV20-1 combines with J gene TRBJ2-7; perhaps TRBD2 as D (5 bases). CDR3 length equals 11 residues. Trimming cost V 7 bases and J 4 bases, with 11 bases left between them. CDR1 and CDR2 from the germline V gene are DFQATT and SNEGSKA (reference sequence). CDR3 sequence (DNA): TGCAGTGGCCTGAGGGAATACGAGCAGTACTTC. It encodes CSGLREYEQYF.

The chain employs TRBV20-1 and TRBJ2-7; 11 bases map to TRBD1. Germline V gene sequence: CDR1 DFQATT, CDR2 SNEGSKA (reference sequence). This CDR3 comprises 15 residues. Trimming at V came to 5 bases and at J to 3 bases, leaving 9 bases not matched to a gene. Here the CDR3 reads CSALHPGTGGYEQYF. CDR3 DNA sequence: TGCAGTGCTCTTCACCCCGGGACAGGGGGCTACGAGCAGTACTTC.

There are a few counts of this clonotype. The chain links TRBV2 to TRBJ1-5; 9 bases line up with TRBD1. With 5 bases clipped from V and 4 bases from J, the junction kept 3 bases outside the gene matches. The germline V gene has CDR1 SNHLY and CDR2 FYNNEI. CDR3 length equals 14 residues. CDR3 DNA sequence: TGTGCCAGCAGTAAGACAGGGGGTAATCAGCCCCAGCATTTT. Amino acid sequence: CASSKTGGNQPQHF.

This clonotype came up a few times. The rearrangement joins TRBV12-3 or TRBV12-4 to TRBJ2-3; no clear D gene. This CDR3 spans 16 amino acids. The V gene lost 6 bases and the J gene lost 3 bases, with 19 bases spanning the gap. The CDR3 nucleotides read TGTGCCAGCAGCCGAAAACATATAGGCCCAACAGATACGCAGTATTTT. Translating gives CASSRKHIGPTDTQYF.

This clonotype was recorded many times. The V call is TRBV28, the J call TRBJ1-6, with 7 bases that match TRBD1. The CDR3 is 16 residues long. Germline lookup yields CDR1 MDHEN and CDR2 SYDVKM. Losses at the gene ends were 7 bases for V and 3 bases for J; bases not matched to a gene: 9. CDR3 protein: CASTRGRGVYNSPLHF. The DNA for the CDR3 is TGTGCCAGCACCCGGGGCAGGGGGGTCTATAATTCACCCCTCCACTTT.

The chain has TRBV19 and TRBJ2-3, with 12 bases lining up with TRBD1. CDR3 length: 15 residues. Germline CDR1 and CDR2: LNHDA and SQIVND (reference sequence). Unmatched junction bases numbered 8, after V lost 5 bases and J lost 8 bases. CDR3 in DNA: TGTGCCAGTAGTCCCGGGACAGGGGGCCCGGGTACGCAGTATTTT. Protein: CASSPGTGGPGTQYF.

This clonotype was seen a handful of times. The chain joins TRBV5-1 to TRBJ2-1; TRBD2 matches 7 bases. Germline V gene sequence: CDR1 SGHRS, CDR2 YFSETQ. Unmatched junction bases numbered 10, after V lost 4 bases and J lost 6 bases. The CDR3 spans 15 residues. The CDR3 reads CASSPGGGHANEQFF. The CDR3 DNA sequence: TGCGCCAGCAGCCCTGGGGGGGGTCATGCCAATGAGCAGTTCTTC.

This clonotype was found a few times. The rearrangement links TRBV7-9 to TRBJ2-1; 7 nucleotides match TRBD2. Germline CDR1 reads SEHNR; CDR2 reads FQNEAQ (reference sequence). The CDR3 spans 14 residues. V was clipped by 3 bases and J by 5 bases; unmatched bases: 4. The CDR3 protein is CASSFWGGNNEQFF. The CDR3 DNA reads TGTGCCAGCAGCTTTTGGGGGGGTAACAATGAGCAGTTCTTC.

The rearrangement uses TRBV7-8 and TRBJ1-2; 7 nucleotides align to TRBD1. The ends lost 5 bases at V and 8 bases at J; junction bases unmatched: 5. The CDR3 has 12 amino acids. Germline V lookup: CDR1 SGHVS, CDR2 FQNEAQ. Here the CDR3 reads CASSLQGLGYTF. CDR3 nucleotides: TGTGCCAGCAGCCTACAGGGGCTCGGCTACACCTTC.

In its sample, this clonotype was seen many times. This chain links TRBV7-2 with TRBJ2-2, with no clear D. This CDR3 comprises 12 residues. The germline V and J ends were trimmed by 1 base and 4 bases, with 1 base remaining between them. The germline V gene has CDR1 SGHTA and CDR2 FQGNSA. DNA of the CDR3: TGTGCCAGCAGCTTAGGCACCGGGGAGCTGTTTTTT. Its protein product is CASSLGTGELFF.

V gene TRBV18 combines with J gene TRBJ1-1; tentative D call: TRBD1 (6 bases). The CDR3 contains 16 residues. The germline V and J ends were trimmed by 3 bases and 2 bases, with 16 bases remaining between them. CDR1 and CDR2 (germline): KGHSH, LQKENI. The CDR3 bases are TGTGCCAGCTCACCCCTCGGGCAGGGGACTAACACTGAAGCTTTCTTT. It encodes CASSPLGQGTNTEAFF.

The chain combines TRBV7-9 with TRBJ2-3; D remains ambiguous. Germline CDR1 SEHNR, CDR2 FQNEAQ (reference sequence). This CDR3 is 15 amino acids long. Trimming took off 3 bases at V and 2 bases at J, with 12 bases between the two ends. Here the CDR3 DNA reads TGTGCCAGCAGCTTTTTTCGGGTAGACACAGATACGCAGTATTTT. This codes for CASSFFRVDTDTQYF.

This clonotype was counted between two and nine times. The V call is TRBV27, the J call TRBJ2-7; D not resolved. The V gene's germline CDR1 is MNHEY and CDR2 SMNVEV (reference sequence). This CDR3 comprises 16 residues. Between the trimmed V and J ends, which lost 6 bases and 0 bases, there was a span of 18 bases. For the CDR3, the DNA is TGTGCCAGCAGCCGGGCCTCTCTAGGGTCCTCCTACGAGCAGTACTTC. Its translation is CASSRASLGSSYEQYF.

This clonotype occurred many times. This chain uses TRBV7-9 with TRBJ2-2; 8 bases line up with TRBD2. Trimming at V came to 2 bases and at J to 3 bases, leaving 5 bases not matched to a gene. The CDR3 has 16 amino acids. Looked up from germline, CDR1 is SEHNR and CDR2 is FQNEAQ (reference sequence). In DNA form, the CDR3 reads TGTGCCAGCAGCTTACCGGGAGGGCGTTACACCGGGGAGCTGTTTTTT. Protein product: CASSLPGGRYTGELFF.

The J gene is TRBJ2-1, the V gene TRBV11-2, with D perhaps matching TRBD2 (6 bases). Germline-derived CDR1 and CDR2 are SGHAT and FQNNGV. V lost 5 bases, J lost 3 bases, and 14 bases lay in between. The CDR3 consists of 15 residues. The CDR3 sequence is CASSRSGTVYNEQFF. The CDR3 DNA reads TGTGCCAGCAGCCGTAGCGGAACCGTCTACAATGAGCAGTTCTTC.